The T cell receptor beta chain under discussion was sequenced for a study of regulatory T cells in long-lasting Graves disease (dated by TCRdb to about 2021). A note on the overall study: Antithyroid drugs had been taken for less than 3 months by newly diagnosed Graves' disease patients. This study used TCR sequencing and RNA sequencing of peripheral blood to compare persistent Graves' disease patients against newly diagnosed Graves' disease patients. The study was conducted in China and was registered as a clinical trial. TCR sequencing covered 13 persistent and around 20 newly diagnosed Graves' disease patients, 33 samples in total.

The paper's findings and limits, for the study overall: Peripheral blood alone was examined, since thyroid tissue, which constituted the primary lesion, could not be accessed. The small sample size was acknowledged by the authors as a limitation that may reduce accuracy. Sequencing and analysis were restricted to the TCR beta chain. Persistent patients shared more public clonotypes among themselves (2,741) than newly diagnosed patients did (approximately 900). Lower TCR Shannon entropy and fewer highly expanded clones were observed in persistent Graves' disease patients than in newly diagnosed patients, which suggested clonal expansion. Preferential use of TRBV28, TRBJ1-2 and TRBJ2-5 was observed in persistent disease, whereas TRBV20-1 and TRBJ2-1 were favored in newly diagnosed disease.

CDR1 SGHNT and CDR2 YYREEE are derived from the germline V gene (reference sequence). V sheds 0 bases and J sheds 3 bases, leaving 9 bases between their ends. CDR3 length: 15 amino acids, cysteine to phenylalanine. Only the CDR3 DNA stays, 45 bases, in frame from base 1. This clonotype has a handful of counts. This clone's antigen is unknown. No quality values exist for individual bases; no much larger clone is one base distant. What the time point label conveys for this sample: newly diagnosed GD, antithyroid drugs for less than 3 months. For both TCR sequencing and RNA sequencing, RNA was extracted from PBMCs in TRIzol. Graves' disease was diagnosed according to American Thyroid Association guidelines. Recruitment of patients was carried out at an endocrinology department in Xi'an, China. Each patient gave approximately 9.7 milliliters of peripheral blood, collected in an EDTA anticoagulant tube. Ficoll Paque Plus density gradient separation was used to isolate PBMCs, and no further T cell sorting was done. RNA quality was checked with an Agilent 2100 Bioanalyzer and agarose gel, and concentration with a NanoDrop 2000.

Library prep was done by multiplex PCR. TCRdb records Illumina HiSeq 4000 as the sequencer. To build TCR beta libraries, CDR3 regions were amplified by Arm-PCR using iRepertoire HTBI primers. Before sequencing, the PCR products underwent gel purification. Regarding the original processing steps: Gene usage analysis of CDR3 amino acid clonotypes relied on the approximately 60 TRBV and about 15 TRBJ segments identified across samples. COPE and FqMerger were used to merge the filtered high-quality paired reads into contigs. BLAST was used to align contigs to IMGT TRBV, TRBD and TRBJ reference genes, and CDR3 was defined according to IMGT. Any clonotype with a frequency above 0.1% was classified as a highly expanded clone. Shannon entropy was used to measure repertoire diversity, and the Gini coefficient was used to measure V-J evenness. Public clonotypes were defined as clonotypes shared by more than one individual. TCRdb itself trimmed the public reads at Q25 with fastp, ran MiXCR and retained productive beta chains. Rows merge per CDR3 protein into single entries with the most common DNA and genes. In this record, the V and J calls reflect TCRdb's handling and not the investigators' own analysis. This sample gives around 230,000 distinct CDR3 sequences in total; approximately 20% of them show up just once. The top ten constitute more than 20% of the sample.

The receptor was derived from a female donor with Graves disease. Sequenced material: peripheral blood mononuclear cells (PBMCs), taken at new diagnosis, from a patient treated with antithyroid drugs. The chain uses TRBV5-4 and TRBJ1-4; no confident D gene assignment can be made. The CDR3 here reads CASSLGLSSNEKLFF. The DNA sequence reads TGTGCCAGCAGCTTGGGGCTCTCGTCTAATGAAAAACTGTTTTTT.